The clone carrying this T cell receptor beta chain was counted a few times. For the second PCR, which ran for about 7 to 11 cycles, a sample-barcoded 5' primer and a J-beta primer mix were used. Every individual sample yielded 2.5 million or more paired-end reads (each containing CDR3). TCRdb independently ran MiXCR on the 5' RACE reads; one entry per CDR3 protein. Seen here are more than 1 million distinct CDR3 sequences, 45% observed once, and the top ten hold under 20%. These data originate in a study of blood T cells in healthy people across ages. V lost 0 bases to trimming and J lost 9 bases, with 6 bases between them. CDR1 and CDR2 (germline): MGHRA, YSYEKL. This CDR3 is 13 amino acids long. Every participating donor contributed roughly 10 milliliters of peripheral blood through a draw. The extraction recovered at least 6 micrograms of total RNA per sample.

The rearrangement links TRBV4-1 to TRBJ1-6; no reliable D call. The TCR was taken from a woman aged 55-70 years in good health. What was sequenced was blood. This CDR3 reads CASSQDGISPLHF. DNA for the CDR3: TGCGCCAGCAGCCAAGATGGGATTTCACCCCTCCACTTT.